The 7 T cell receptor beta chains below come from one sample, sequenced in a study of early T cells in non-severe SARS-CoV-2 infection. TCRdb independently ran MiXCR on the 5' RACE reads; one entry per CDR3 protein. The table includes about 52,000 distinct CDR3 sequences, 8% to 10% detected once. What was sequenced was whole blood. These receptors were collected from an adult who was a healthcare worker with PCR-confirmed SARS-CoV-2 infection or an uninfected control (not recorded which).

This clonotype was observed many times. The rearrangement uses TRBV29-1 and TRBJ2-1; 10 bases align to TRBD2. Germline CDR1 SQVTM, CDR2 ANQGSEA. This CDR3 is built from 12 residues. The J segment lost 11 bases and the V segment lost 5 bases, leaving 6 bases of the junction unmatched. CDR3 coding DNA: TGCAGCGTTTCTAGCGGGAGCACCCAGCAGTTCTTC. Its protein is CSVSSGSTQQFF.

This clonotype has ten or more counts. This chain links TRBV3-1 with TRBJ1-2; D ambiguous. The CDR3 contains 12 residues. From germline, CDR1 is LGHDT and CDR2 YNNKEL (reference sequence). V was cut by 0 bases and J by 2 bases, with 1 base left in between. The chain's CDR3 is CASSQENYGYTF. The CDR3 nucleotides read TGTGCCAGCAGCCAAGAAAACTATGGCTACACCTTC. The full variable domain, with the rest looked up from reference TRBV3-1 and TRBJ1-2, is DTAVSQTPKYLVTQMGNDKSIKCEQNLGHDTMYWYKQDSKKFLKIMFSYNNKELIINETVPNRFSPKSPDKAHLNLHINSLELGDSAVYFCASSQENYGYTFGSGTRLTVV.

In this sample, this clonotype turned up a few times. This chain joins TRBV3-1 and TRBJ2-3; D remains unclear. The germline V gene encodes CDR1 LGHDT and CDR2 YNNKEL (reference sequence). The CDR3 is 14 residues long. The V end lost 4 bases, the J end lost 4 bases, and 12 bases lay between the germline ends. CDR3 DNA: TGTGCCAGCAGCCGACCTGGAGCGCCAGATACGCAGTATTTT. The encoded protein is CASSRPGAPDTQYF.

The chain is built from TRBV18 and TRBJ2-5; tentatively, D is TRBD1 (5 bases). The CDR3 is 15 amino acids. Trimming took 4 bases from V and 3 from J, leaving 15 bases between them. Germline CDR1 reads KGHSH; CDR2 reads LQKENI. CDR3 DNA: TGTGCCAGCTCACAGTTAACAGGAGCTAAAGAGACCCAGTACTTC. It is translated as CASSQLTGAKETQYF.

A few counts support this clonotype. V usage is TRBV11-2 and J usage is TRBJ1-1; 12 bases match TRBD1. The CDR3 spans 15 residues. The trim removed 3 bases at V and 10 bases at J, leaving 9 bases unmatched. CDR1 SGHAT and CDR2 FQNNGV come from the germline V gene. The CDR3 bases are TGTGCCAGCAGCTTTGTGGGGACAGGGGGCATACGAGCTTTCTTT. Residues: CASSFVGTGGIRAFF.

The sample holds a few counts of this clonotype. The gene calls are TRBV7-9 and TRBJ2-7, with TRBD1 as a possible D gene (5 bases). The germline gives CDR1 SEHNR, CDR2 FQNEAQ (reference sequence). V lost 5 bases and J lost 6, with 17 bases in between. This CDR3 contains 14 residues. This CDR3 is CASSHPGHWSEQYF. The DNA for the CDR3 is TGTGCCAGCAGCCACCCAGGGCATTGGAGCGAGCAGTACTTC.

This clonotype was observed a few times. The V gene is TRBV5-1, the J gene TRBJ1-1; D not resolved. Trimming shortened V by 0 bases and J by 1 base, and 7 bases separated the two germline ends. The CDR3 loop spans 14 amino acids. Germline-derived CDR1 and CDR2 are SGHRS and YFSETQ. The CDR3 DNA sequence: TGCGCCAGCAGCTTGGTGGGCGAGAACACTGAAGCTTTCTTT. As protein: CASSLVGENTEAFF.